This entry features one T cell receptor (beta chain) sequence. Its specificity is unknown. Trimming at V came to 2 bases and at J to 4 bases, leaving 11 bases not matched to a gene. The germline V gene encodes CDR1 MNHNY and CDR2 SVGAGI (reference sequence). The CDR3 extends over 17 amino acids. These data originate in a study of early T cells in non-severe SARS-CoV-2 infection. Study-level information: Sequencing input comprised bulk RNA from unsorted whole blood; chain pairing was not available. Study findings and constraints: Matching results from VDJdb favored anti-spike CD8 responses, leaving private and CD4 specificities undetected.

Attached unique molecular identifiers marked individual cDNA molecules. Each CDR3 protein gets one entry after TCRdb re-called the 5' RACE reads with MiXCR. The profile shows around 47,000 distinct CDR3 sequences, 9.5% to 12% of them singletons. The TCR originated in an adult who was a healthcare worker with PCR-confirmed SARS-CoV-2 infection or an uninfected control (not recorded which). Material: whole blood. The rearrangement joins TRBV6-6 to TRBJ1-3; 7 bases agree with TRBD1. CDR3 sequence: CASSYTTGYAAGNTIYF. In DNA, the CDR3 is TGTGCCAGCAGTTACACGACAGGGTACGCTGCCGGAAACACCATATATTTT.